This T cell receptor (beta chain) originates from a study of blood T cell repertoires in COVID-19. Study-wide context: Both acute and convalescent COVID-19 samples were obtained from the United States, Italy and Spain. From T cells, B-cell-depleted T cells, or PBMCs came the material, which was cDNA or gDNA.

Authors' methods: Scientists estimated how many nucleated cells there were by amplifying reference gene primers. Method: immunoSEQ multiplex PCR; TCRdb's copy keeps in-frame clones and lacks some. That table supplies the V and J calls and clone size; D and trimming were determined from the DNA. The table includes tens of thousands of clones, roughly four fifths detected once. Sequenced material: peripheral blood. The TCR was taken from a man in his fifties with active or convalescent COVID-19.

The CDR3: CASSVVPLFSGANVLTF. The CDR3 DNA reads TGTGCCAGCAGCGTAGTTCCGTTATTCTCTGGGGCCAACGTCCTGACTTTC. The V call is TRBV9, the J call TRBJ2-6; D gene unclear. The germline gives CDR1 SGDLS, CDR2 YYNGEE. This CDR3 is built from 17 residues. Trimming took off 0 bases at V and 0 bases at J, with 10 bases between the two ends. Complete variable domain (other parts from reference TRBV9 and TRBJ2-6): DSGVTQTPKHLITATGQRVTLRCSPRSGDLSVYWYQQSLDQGLQFLIQYYNGEERAKGNILERFSAQQFPDLHSELNLSSLELGDSALYFCASSVVPLFSGANVLTFGAGSRLTVL.